Below, 19 T cell receptor beta chains from the same sample are listed, as sequenced in a study of vaccination and CD4 T cells after COVID-19 (dated by TCRdb to between 2021 and 2022). These receptors are not linked to any known antigen. The sample's treatment or condition label is to be understood as: approximately nine-day PBMC culture with coronavirus spike peptide pools or control peptides (ViraFEST assay). Library method: PCR. The sample was run on an Illumina iSeq 100. At the Johns Hopkins FTIC core, DNA from the cultured CD4+ T cells underwent TCR sequencing with the Oncomine TCR Beta short-read assay. TCRdb reanalyzed the raw reads on its own, using fastp at Q25 for trimming and MiXCR for clone calling, and kept in-frame beta chains. For every CDR3 protein sequence, its rows merge into one entry that carries the most common genes and DNA. For this sample the table gives 7,900 or so distinct CDR3 sequences, of which 61% were detected only once. Approximately 15% of the sample goes to the ten largest clones.

Sequenced material: cultured CD4+ T cells from blood, taken after SARS-CoV-2 vaccination. The receptors derive from a human donor with COVID-19.

J is TRBJ1-3 and V is TRBV20-1, with D perhaps matching TRBD1 (6 bases). The V and J ends lost 3 bases and 2 bases respectively, with 14 bases between them. This CDR3 region has 15 residues. Germline V CDR1 and CDR2: DFQATT, SNEGSKA (reference sequence). The CDR3: CSASAGGSTGNTIYF. The CDR3, as DNA: TGCAGTGCTAGTGCGGGGGGCTCAACTGGAAACACCATATATTTT.

The V call is TRBV2, the J call TRBJ2-3; D is perhaps TRBD1 or TRBD2 (5 bases each). CDR3 length: 15 residues. Germline CDR1 and CDR2: SNHLY and FYNNEI. The V end lost 7 bases, the J end lost 4 bases, and 18 bases lay between the germline ends. The CDR3 bases are TGTGCCAGCATCCCCTCACCAGGGCGGGCAGATACGCAGTATTTT. Its translation is CASIPSPGRADTQYF.

The gene calls are TRBV19 and TRBJ2-3, with TRBD2 identical over 7 bases. The germline V gene encodes CDR1 LNHDA and CDR2 SQIVND (reference sequence). V gave up 5 bases and J gave up 2 bases; unmatched junction bases: 7. The CDR3 has 15 amino acids. The CDR3 DNA follows: TGTGCCAGTAGTGCGGCTAGCGGACTCACAGATACGCAGTATTTT. This codes for CASSAASGLTDTQYF.

J is TRBJ1-5 and V is TRBV10-3; maybe TRBD1 (6 bases). This CDR3 has 13 amino acids. With 8 bases removed from V and 6 bases from J, the gap between germline ends came to 14 bases. Germline CDR1 is ENHRY and CDR2 is SYGVKD. The CDR3 is CAISPGVGQPQHF. CDR3 coding DNA: TGTGCCATCTCCCCAGGGGTCGGTCAGCCCCAGCATTTT.

The chain employs TRBV10-2 and TRBJ1-2; D unclear. CDR1 and CDR2 (germline): WSHSY, SAAADI. The CDR3 consists of 12 residues. V gave up 5 bases and J gave up 7 bases, with 11 bases separating them. CDR3 residues: CASSPRDLGYTF. CDR3 nucleotide sequence: TGCGCCAGCAGTCCTCGAGATCTTGGCTACACCTTC.

This rearrangement joins TRBV6-1 to TRBJ2-7, with 11 bases lining up with TRBD2. Per germline, CDR1 MNHNS and CDR2 SASEGT. The CDR3 runs to 14 residues. The junction had 3 bases not matched to a gene; V was cut back by 5 bases and J by 3 bases. Here the CDR3 reads CASSLGLAGYEQYF. The CDR3 DNA is TGTGCCAGCAGTCTCGGACTAGCGGGCTACGAGCAGTACTTC.

The chain is built from TRBV20-1 and TRBJ1-5; D perhaps matches TRBD1 (5 bases). The CDR3 consists of 17 residues. Trimming pared 1 base from V and 0 bases from J, leaving 16 bases between. The V gene's germline CDR1 is DFQATT and CDR2 SNEGSKA (reference sequence). The CDR3 region is CSARGVRVGVSNQPQHF. CDR3 nucleotides: TGCAGTGCTAGAGGGGTCAGGGTCGGTGTTAGCAATCAGCCCCAGCATTTT.

The genes are TRBV6-2 or TRBV6-3 and TRBJ1-6; 7 nucleotides match TRBD1. The V gene's germline CDR1 is MNHEY and CDR2 SVGEGT. J lost 7 bases, V lost 5 bases, and 14 bases had no gene match. This CDR3 is built from 17 residues. The CDR3 sequence: CASSLTQGGLKNSPLHF. The DNA of the CDR3 is TGTGCCAGCAGTCTAACGCAGGGGGGTCTGAAAAATTCACCCCTCCACTTT.

J is TRBJ2-3 and V is TRBV19; the D is unclear. Germline values: CDR1 LNHDA, CDR2 SQIVND (reference sequence). The CDR3 has 15 amino acids. The ends were cut back, 2 bases at V and 5 bases at J, with 14 bases in the middle. CDR3 nucleotides: TGTGCCAGTAGTATAAGGGCACAGCCCGAAGATACGCAGTATTTT. Its protein product is CASSIRAQPEDTQYF.

The chain employs TRBV6-2 or TRBV6-3 and TRBJ1-5; the D is unclear. Germline CDR1 reads MNHEY; CDR2 reads SVGEGT. This CDR3 region has 14 residues. The germline V and J ends were trimmed by 6 bases and 1 base, with 10 bases remaining between them. The CDR3 nucleotides are TGTGCCAGCAGACCCTTGGGAAGCAATCAGCCCCAGCATTTT. As protein: CASRPLGSNQPQHF.

The J gene is TRBJ1-1, the V gene TRBV19; the match to TRBD1 covers 7 bases. The CDR3 covers 16 residues. J was trimmed by 1 base and V by 3 bases; bases with no gene match: 8. Germline CDR1 reads LNHDA; CDR2 reads SQIVND (reference sequence). The CDR3 coding sequence is TGTGCCAGTAGTATTATGGGGACAGTAGAGAACACTGAAGCTTTCTTT. This sequence encodes CASSIMGTVENTEAFF.

V and J are TRBV7-9 and TRBJ2-1; no clear D gene. With 4 bases removed from V and 7 bases from J, the gap between germline ends came to 20 bases. This CDR3 has 16 residues. Germline assignment: CDR1 SEHNR and CDR2 FQNEAQ (reference sequence). In nucleotides, the CDR3 is TGTGCCAGCAGCTGGGCCCCCCGGACCGGGCCGAATGAGCAGTTCTTC. It specifies CASSWAPRTGPNEQFF. Based on the CDR3 plus reference TRBV7-9 and TRBJ2-1, the full variable domain is DTGVSQNPRHKITKRGQNVTFRCDPISEHNRLYWYRQTLGQGPEFLTYFQNEAQLEKSRLLSDRFSAERPKGSFSTLEIQRTEQGDSAMYLCASSWAPRTGPNEQFFGPGTRLTVL.

The V and J genes are TRBV12-3 or TRBV12-4 and TRBJ2-1; 9 bases map to TRBD1. The CDR3 runs 14 residues. Trimming at V came to 5 bases and at J to 6 bases, leaving 5 bases not matched to a gene. The CDR3 nucleotides read TGTGCCAGCAGTGGCCGGGACAGGGTCAATGAGCAGTTCTTC. This codes for CASSGRDRVNEQFF.

This chain joins TRBV2 and TRBJ2-1, with a possible D match to TRBD2 (6 bases). The V gene's germline CDR1 is SNHLY and CDR2 FYNNEI. The length of the CDR3 is 15 residues. V dropped 4 bases and J dropped 7 bases, with 17 bases sitting between them. Here the CDR3 DNA reads TGTGCCAGCAGTGTCCGGGCCGGGAGCAAGAATGAGCAGTTCTTC. Protein sequence: CASSVRAGSKNEQFF.

A remark on this clonotype: One end of the junction varies from germline; a read error may be responsible. The chain links TRBV11-2 to TRBJ1-2; perhaps TRBD1 as D (6 bases). Germline assignment: CDR1 SGHAT and CDR2 FQNNGV. This CDR3 has 16 residues. In DNA form, the CDR3 reads TGTGTCAGCAGCTTGAGCGGACAGATCGTAACCTATGGCTACACCTTC. It encodes CVSSLSGQIVTYGYTF.

This chain joins TRBV6-2 or TRBV6-3 and TRBJ1-1; 10 bases are a match to TRBD1. Trimming took 2 bases from V and 6 from J; bases not matched to a gene: 6. Germline V gene lookup returns CDR1 MNHEY and CDR2 SVGEGT. This CDR3 spans 15 amino acids. CDR3 DNA sequence: TGTGCCAGCAGTTACGGGGACAGGGGATCGCCTGAAGCTTTCTTT. Its translation: CASSYGDRGSPEAFF.

This chain links TRBV30 with TRBJ1-1, with 12 bases lining up with TRBD1. With V trimmed by 1 base and J by 3 bases, 6 bases remained unmatched. The CDR3 covers 16 residues. From germline, CDR1 is GTSNPN and CDR2 SVGIG (reference sequence). The CDR3 bases are TGTGCCTGGAGTGGGGACAGGGGGCGCGTCGACACTGAAGCTTTCTTT. Translating gives CAWSGDRGRVDTEAFF.

The V call is TRBV7-6, the J call TRBJ2-7; no firm D call. This CDR3 is built from 13 residues. Germline V gives CDR1 SGHVS, CDR2 FNYEAQ. V was trimmed by 1 base and J by 3 bases, leaving 7 bases between them. The chain's CDR3 is CASSLGSGYEQYF. For the CDR3, the DNA is TGTGCCAGCAGCTTAGGGTCGGGCTACGAGCAGTACTTC.

The chain combines TRBV25-1 with TRBJ1-6; D remains unclear. CDR1 and CDR2 (germline): MGHDK, SYGVNS. The V gene lost 6 bases and the J gene lost 2 bases, with 8 bases spanning the gap. The CDR3 contains 14 residues. CDR3 nucleotides: TGTGCCAGCAGGAAGGAAGCCTATAATTCACCCCTCCACTTT. Encoded protein: CASRKEAYNSPLHF.